The rows below give T cell receptor beta chains drawn from one sample of a study of blood T cell repertoires in COVID-19. Profiled with immunoSEQ multiplex PCR; TCRdb holds only in-frame clones, not every one. This table holds about 100,000 clones, almost 85% found once. The sample was peripheral blood. Receptors were obtained from a man aged 40-50 years with active or convalescent COVID-19. The CDR3 runs from the conserved cysteine through the conserved F or W. A D gene is named only where the DNA matches it firmly. Size is omitted from some rows. Given values are once, few, many or a class for expanded clones.

>-|-|TRBV13|TRBJ2-2
TGTGCCAGCAGGATACAGGGATGGGCCGGGGAGCTGTTTTTT
CASRIQGWAGELFF
>TRBD1|-|TRBV7-2|TRBJ2-3
TGTGCCAGCAGTTATGGACAGGGCAACACAGATACGCAGTATTTT
CASSYGQGNTDTQYF
>-|-|TRBV25-1|TRBJ1-2
TGTGCCAGCAGTGAGGCCAGGGTTGGCTACACCTTC
CASSEARVGYTF
>-|-|TRBV5-1|TRBJ1-1
TGCGCCAGCAGCTCCGGCGGACGGGAGACTGAAGCTTTCTTT
CASSSGGRETEAFF
>-|few|TRBV3-1/TRBV3-2|TRBJ1-3
TGTGCCAGCAGCCAAACAAACTCTGGAAACACCATATATTTT
CASSQTNSGNTIYF
>TRBD2|-|TRBV2|TRBJ2-3
TGTGCCAGCAGTGTAGGACTAGGAGATACGCAGTATTTT
CASSVGLGDTQYF
>TRBD1|-|TRBV7-3|TRBJ1-1
TGTGCCAGCAGCTTGGGACAGGGGGCAACTGAAGCTTTCTTT
CASSLGQGATEAFF
>TRBD1|few|TRBV10-1|TRBJ2-1
TGCGCCAGCAGTGATCCGGGACAGGGACACTACAATGAGCAGTTCTTC
CASSDPGQGHYNEQFF
>-|-|TRBV20-1|TRBJ2-5
TGCAGTGCTACCCAAAAAGAGACCCAGTACTTC
CSATQKETQYF
>TRBD1|-|TRBV24-1|TRBJ1-2
TGTGCCAGGCCGACAGGGGGTACTAACTATGGCTACACCTTC
CARPTGGTNYGYTF
>TRBD1|-|TRBV12-5|TRBJ2-7
TGTGCTAGTGGTTTGGACAGGGGATACGAGCAGTACTTC
CASGLDRGYEQYF
>-|-|TRBV18|TRBJ1-2
TGTGCCAGCTCACAACAGGGACCGCCTAACTATGGCTACACCTTC
CASSQQGPPNYGYTF
>-|-|TRBV6-5|TRBJ2-7
TGTGCCAGCAGCTTAAACAACTACGAGCAGTACTTC
CASSLNNYEQYF
>-|-|TRBV5-1|TRBJ2-5
TGCGCCAGCAGAAGGGAGGCCGGCAATCAGGAGACCCAGTACTTC
CASRREAGNQETQYF
>-|-|TRBV11-2|TRBJ2-2
TGTGCCAGCAGCTTAACAGGGCGCGGGGAGCTGTTTTTT
CASSLTGRGELFF
>TRBD1|-|TRBV27|TRBJ2-7
TGTGCCAGCAGGGGGACAGGGGGCTCCTACGAGCAGTACTTC
CASRGTGGSYEQYF
>-|-|TRBV5-1|TRBJ1-1
TGCGCCAGCAGCTTGTCTGGGGGGAACGCTGAAGCTTTCTTT
CASSLSGGNAEAFF
>TRBD2|-|TRBV25-1|TRBJ2-3
TGTGCCAGCAGCCTAGCGGGGAACACAGATACGCAGTATTTT
CASSLAGNTDTQYF
>TRBD1|-|TRBV30|TRBJ2-1
TGTGCCTGGATTGAGAGGGGGCGTGGGAATGAGCAGTTCTTC
CAWIERGRGNEQFF
>TRBD1|-|TRBV5-1|TRBJ2-3
TGCGCCAGCAGCCCTACAGGGGCCGGAGATACGCAGTATTTT
CASSPTGAGDTQYF
>-|-|TRBV27|TRBJ1-1
TGTGCCAGCAGTCTGGGGAGGTGGGTCGGGACTGAAGCTTTCTTT
CASSLGRWVGTEAFF
>-|-|TRBV12-3/TRBV12-4|TRBJ2-1
TGTGCCAGCAGGGCGACTAGTTTGGGGATCTTC
CASRATSLGIF
>-|-|TRBV29-1|TRBJ2-2
TGCAGCGGCGGGGACCGTGTGACCGGGGAGCTGTTTTTT
CSGGDRVTGELFF
>TRBD1|few|TRBV29-1|TRBJ2-2
TGCAGCGTTGCCGGGACAGGGGCTTCCGGGGAGCTGTTTTTT
CSVAGTGASGELFF
>-|-|TRBV11-2|TRBJ1-6
TGTGCCAGCAGTCAACTACAGGGTGTGAATTCACCCCTCCACTTT
CASSQLQGVNSPLHF
>TRBD1|-|TRBV19|TRBJ2-7
TGTGCCAGTAGTGTAGCCGGGACAGCTACATACGAGCAGTACTTC
CASSVAGTATYEQYF
>-|-|TRBV6-6|TRBJ1-1
TGTGCCAGCACCGGGACACCCGGAAAGACTGAAGCTTTCTTT
CASTGTPGKTEAFF
>TRBD1|-|TRBV4-3|TRBJ2-5
TGCGCCAGCAGCAATTCGGGACAGGGGGGAGAGACCCAGTACTTC
CASSNSGQGGETQYF
>TRBD1|-|TRBV19|TRBJ1-5
TGTGCCAGTAGGCCGGGACAGGGGCCATATAGCAATCAGCCCCAGCATTTT
CASRPGQGPYSNQPQHF
>TRBD1|-|TRBV5-1|TRBJ1-4
TGCGCCAGCAGCGCCATAGGGGGCGGTGAAAAACTGTTTTTT
CASSAIGGGEKLFF
>-|-|TRBV24-1|TRBJ1-1
TGTGCCACCAGTGAGGGGGACTGGGCTGGCACTGAAGCTTTCTTT
CATSEGDWAGTEAFF
>-|-|TRBV15|TRBJ2-7
TGTGCCACCAGTCATAGTCCAGGGGCGGGCGAGCAGTACTTC
CATSHSPGAGEQYF
>-|-|TRBV3-1/TRBV3-2|TRBJ2-5
TGTGCCAGCAGCCAAGATTTAACTTCCCAAGAGACCCAGTACTTC
CASSQDLTSQETQYF
>-|-|TRBV25-1|TRBJ2-7
TGTGCCAGCAGTCAGCTCTTAGGGGGGGGGAACTACGAGCAGTACTTC
CASSQLLGGGNYEQYF
>TRBD2|-|TRBV19|TRBJ2-1
TGTGCCAGTAGTTCCCGCCTAGCGGGGGCCATTAGCTCCTACAATGAGCAGTTCTTC
CASSSRLAGAISSYNEQFF
>TRBD2|-|TRBV4-2|TRBJ2-3
TGTGCCAGCAGCCAAGTTCAAGCGGGGGGCTCCACCGCCACAGATACGCAGTATTTT
CASSQVQAGGSTATDTQYF
>-|-|TRBV6-6|TRBJ2-3
TGTGCCAGCAGTCCATCTATTAGCACAGATACGCAGTATTTT
CASSPSISTDTQYF
>TRBD2|-|TRBV4-3|TRBJ2-3
TGCGCCAGCAGCCATAGTGTCCTAGCGGGGGGCCAAGATACGCAGTATTTT
CASSHSVLAGGQDTQYF
>-|-|TRBV19|TRBJ1-6
TGTGCCAGTAGGGGTACCACTAATAATTCACCCCTCCACTTT
CASRGTTNNSPLHF
>TRBD1|-|TRBV15|TRBJ1-5
TGTGCCACCAGCATTCGGACAGGGCAAGCCTATAGCAATCAGCCCCAGCATTTT
CATSIRTGQAYSNQPQHF
>-|-|TRBV6-1|TRBJ1-5
TGTGCCAGCAGTGAAGTCCCAGGGATGTCGCAGCCCCAGCATTTT
CASSEVPGMSQPQHF
>TRBD2|-|TRBV4-1|TRBJ2-3
TGCGCCAGCAGCCAAGAGAGGCTAGCGGGGAATACAGATACGCAGTATTTT
CASSQERLAGNTDTQYF
>TRBD1|-|TRBV7-2|TRBJ2-2
TGTGCCAGCAGTCGGGACAGGACCCCCACCGGGGAGCTGTTTTTT
CASSRDRTPTGELFF
>TRBD1|-|TRBV19|TRBJ1-6
TGTGCCAGTAGGGACAGGGAGGATTCACCCCTCCACTTT
CASRDREDSPLHF
>-|-|TRBV7-2|TRBJ2-7
TGTGCCAGCAGCTTAGACAGGACCTCCTCCTACGAGCAGTACTTC
CASSLDRTSSYEQYF
>-|many|TRBV5-1|TRBJ1-2
TGCGCCAGCTGCGACACGGACAGCAAATGCTATGGCTACACCTTC
CASCDTDSKCYGYTF
>TRBD2|-|TRBV4-1|TRBJ2-3
TGCGCCAGCAGCCAAGATGCTGCTTCCCGCGGGGGGGCCCCCGGTACGCAGTATTTT
CASSQDAASRGGAPGTQYF
>-|-|TRBV9|TRBJ2-3
TGTGCCAGCAGCGTAGGTTCCCCTCGCACAGATACGCAGTATTTT
CASSVGSPRTDTQYF
>-|-|TRBV19|TRBJ1-2
TGTGCCAGTACCCCCCGTGGCAGGGCATTTATTAACTATGGCTACACCTTC
CASTPRGRAFINYGYTF
>-|-|TRBV4-2|TRBJ1-6
TGTGCCAGCAGCCAAGAATGGGACACGAGGACGGACACCCTCCACTTT
CASSQEWDTRTDTLHF
>TRBD1|-|TRBV19|TRBJ2-1
TGTGCCAGTAGTCTCTGGACAGGGGGTGGGAATGAGCAGTTCTTC
CASSLWTGGGNEQFF
>TRBD2|-|TRBV5-1|TRBJ2-3
TGCGCCAGCAGCTTTTCTAGCGGGGGGGCAGGAGATACGCAGTATTTT
CASSFSSGGAGDTQYF
>-|-|TRBV2|TRBJ2-3
TGTGCCAGCAGTGAAGAGTCCCCCTTATTACTGAGGTATTTT
CASSEESPLLLRYF